This TCR beta chain derives from a study of preoperative IRX-2 immunotherapy in early breast cancer. Sequencing was performed with immunoSEQ multiplex PCR; in TCRdb, only in-frame clones are kept and a portion is missing. In the table there are about 3,400 clones, roughly 80% of which are singletons. Trimming cost V 3 bases and J 8 bases; bases outside gene matches: 10. The germline V gene has CDR1 LNHDA and CDR2 SQIVND (reference sequence). The CDR3 loop spans 16 amino acids. Treatment given: preoperative locoregional IRX-2 cytokine immunotherapy. Patients received preoperative, locoregional IRX-2 cytokine immunotherapy in a phase Ib study.

The source is a human donor with breast cancer. The chain employs TRBV19 and TRBJ2-1; 10 bases are a match to TRBD2. The sample consisted of tumor tissue, taken after IRX-2 immunotherapy. The CDR3 loop reads CASSIPTSGITDEQFF. The CDR3 DNA reads as TGTGCCAGTAGTATCCCAACTAGCGGGATAACAGATGAGCAGTTCTTC.